This is a list of T cell receptor beta chains from one sample in a study of T cell responses to AZD1222 COVID-19 vaccine. Sequencing was performed with immunoSEQ multiplex PCR; in TCRdb, only in-frame clones are kept and a portion is missing. The sample lists fewer than 110,000 clones, about 90% occurring once. The material sequenced was peripheral blood, taken 28 days after the second AZD1222 dose. The receptors come from an adult who received the AZD1222 COVID-19 vaccine. Each CDR3 is given with its conserved first and last residue. The order of the fields is V gene, clone size, J gene, D gene, CDR3 protein, CDR3 DNA. A D gene is named only where the DNA matches it firmly. Size tells how often a clone was seen (once, few, many) or the class of an expanded clone, and some rows leave it out.

TRBV11-3	.	TRBJ2-4	.	CASSRLRGYF	TGTGCCAGCAGCCGCCTAAGGGGGTACTTC
TRBV12-3/TRBV12-4	.	TRBJ2-3	.	CASSLGPTDTQYF	TGTGCCAGCAGTTTGGGACCCACAGATACGCAGTATTTT
TRBV7-2	.	TRBJ1-5	.	CASSLNAPGVDQPQHF	TGTGCCAGCAGCTTAAACGCACCGGGAGTCGATCAGCCCCAGCATTTT
TRBV19	.	TRBJ1-1	.	CATYVGENTEAFF	TGTGCCACTTACGTAGGGGAGAACACTGAAGCTTTCTTT
TRBV27	once	TRBJ2-7	TRBD1	CASRPRQGSYEQYF	TGTGCCAGCAGGCCTCGACAGGGCTCCTACGAGCAGTACTTC
TRBV5-4	.	TRBJ2-3	TRBD2	CASSLPSGGGTDTQYF	TGTGCCAGCAGCTTACCTAGCGGGGGGGGCACAGATACGCAGTATTTT
TRBV7-2	.	TRBJ2-7	.	CASSLAEGAAYEQYF	TGTGCCAGCAGCTTAGCGGAAGGGGCCGCCTACGAGCAGTACTTC
TRBV5-6	.	TRBJ1-6	.	CASSLSGVPSPLHF	TGTGCCAGCAGCTTGTCAGGGGTTCCTTCACCCCTCCACTTT
TRBV12-3/TRBV12-4	.	TRBJ1-2	TRBD1	CASGGTVPHGYTF	TGTGCCAGCGGGGGGACAGTTCCTCATGGCTACACCTTC
TRBV6-4	.	TRBJ2-2	.	CASSDSGGDTGELFF	TGTGCCAGCAGTGACTCCGGCGGGGACACCGGGGAGCTGTTTTTT
TRBV9	.	TRBJ1-1	.	CASSVALRGEDTEAFF	TGTGCCAGCAGCGTAGCTCTGAGGGGCGAGGACACTGAAGCTTTCTTT
TRBV9	.	TRBJ2-7	TRBD1	CASSVGGGHEQYF	TGTGCCAGCAGCGTAGGAGGGGGCCACGAGCAGTACTTC
TRBV6-2/TRBV6-3	few	TRBJ1-1	.	CASSYGTVNTEAFF	TGTGCCAGCAGTTATGGAACAGTGAACACTGAAGCTTTCTTT
TRBV11-3	.	TRBJ2-7	.	CASSFCPDRPASYEQYF	TGTGCCAGCAGCTTTTGCCCCGACAGACCGGCCTCCTACGAGCAGTACTTC
TRBV29-1	.	TRBJ1-3	TRBD1	CSALDRAGNTIYF	TGCAGCGCCTTGGACAGGGCTGGAAACACCATATATTTT
TRBV21-1	.	TRBJ2-1	.	CASSSTTPRSYNEQFF	TGTGCCAGCAGCTCAACCACCCCCCGCTCCTACAATGAGCAGTTCTTC
TRBV5-6	.	TRBJ1-3	.	CASSLGPGNTIYF	TGTGCCAGCAGCCTGGGACCCGGAAACACCATATATTTT
TRBV19	.	TRBJ1-1	.	CASSIGWGNTEAFF	TGTGCCAGTAGTATTGGATGGGGGAACACTGAAGCTTTCTTT
TRBV7-9	.	TRBJ1-1	.	CASTPGRETEAFF	TGTGCCAGCACCCCCGGCAGGGAGACTGAAGCTTTCTTT
TRBV2	.	TRBJ2-5	TRBD1	CASSTRDRIQETQYF	TGTGCCAGCAGTACCCGGGACAGGATACAAGAGACCCAGTACTTC
TRBV19	.	TRBJ1-5	TRBD1	CASSIRTGSLSNQPQHF	TGTGCCAGTAGTATTAGGACAGGGTCCCTTAGCAATCAGCCCCAGCATTTT
TRBV9	.	TRBJ2-5	.	CASSPRVAEETQYF	TGTGCCAGCAGCCCTCGGGTAGCGGAAGAGACCCAGTACTTC
TRBV2	once	TRBJ1-1	.	CASKDKIYTEAFF	TGTGCCAGCAAGGACAAAATATACACTGAAGCTTTCTTT
TRBV27	.	TRBJ1-2	TRBD1	CASSLWQGEGYGYTF	TGTGCCAGCAGTTTATGGCAGGGGGAAGGGTATGGCTACACCTTC
TRBV7-2	.	TRBJ2-7	.	CASSLPEGRFTYEQYF	TGTGCCAGCAGCTTACCCGAGGGTAGATTCACCTACGAGCAGTACTTC
TRBV18	.	TRBJ1-2	.	CASSRGQNYGYTF	TGTGCCAGCTCACGAGGACAGAACTATGGCTACACCTTC
TRBV18	.	TRBJ1-3	.	CASSPRGNGNTIYF	TGTGCCAGCTCACCACGGGGGAATGGAAACACCATATATTTT
TRBV6-4	.	TRBJ2-3	TRBD2	CASSDSSGGADTQYF	TGTGCCAGCAGTGACTCTAGCGGGGGGGCCGATACGCAGTATTTT
TRBV15	once	TRBJ2-2	TRBD2	CATSRASGGPTGELFF	TGTGCCACCAGCAGAGCTAGCGGGGGGCCTACCGGGGAGCTGTTTTTT
TRBV4-3	once	TRBJ2-2	TRBD2	CASSQERGLAGPGELFF	TGCGCCAGCAGCCAAGAGAGAGGACTAGCGGGCCCCGGGGAGCTGTTTTTT
TRBV4-1	.	TRBJ2-4	TRBD2	CASSPLGAGGNIQYF	TGCGCCAGCAGCCCCCTGGGAGCGGGAGGTAACATTCAGTACTTC
TRBV5-4	.	TRBJ2-3	TRBD2	CASSLAGLARTDTQYF	TGTGCCAGCAGTTTGGCGGGACTAGCGCGGACAGATACGCAGTATTTT
TRBV2	.	TRBJ1-2	.	CASSGPNYGYTF	TGTGCCAGCAGCGGCCCTAACTATGGCTACACCTTC
TRBV5-1	.	TRBJ2-2	TRBD1	CASSLGDRDTGELFF	TGCGCCAGCAGCTTAGGGGACAGAGACACCGGGGAGCTGTTTTTT
TRBV9	.	TRBJ2-1	.	CASTPGRETYNEQFF	TGTGCCAGCACCCCGGGCAGGGAAACGTACAATGAGCAGTTCTTC
TRBV5-1	.	TRBJ2-7	TRBD1	CASSLWTGPTYEQYF	TGCGCCAGCAGCTTGTGGACAGGCCCAACCTACGAGCAGTACTTC
TRBV6-4	.	TRBJ2-3	.	CASSDGSTDTQYF	TGTGCCAGCTCGGACGGTAGCACAGATACGCAGTATTTT
TRBV7-9	.	TRBJ1-1	.	CASTRLGEAFMNTEAFF	TGTGCCAGCACCCGACTAGGGGAGGCTTTCATGAACACTGAAGCTTTCTTT
TRBV11-3	few	TRBJ1-5	TRBD1	CASSLEGDRNSNQPQHF	TGTGCCAGCAGCTTAGAGGGGGACAGGAATAGCAATCAGCCCCAGCATTTT
TRBV25-1	.	TRBJ2-5	TRBD2	CASSAPSSGGVRETQYF	TGTGCCAGCAGTGCTCCTTCGAGCGGGGGGGTAAGGGAGACCCAGTACTTC
TRBV6-5	once	TRBJ1-1	TRBD1	CATMGQPVTEAFF	TGTGCCACCATGGGACAGCCGGTAACTGAAGCTTTCTTT
TRBV2	.	TRBJ2-6	.	CASMEPSGANVLTF	TGTGCCAGCATGGAACCCTCTGGGGCCAACGTCCTGACTTTC
TRBV7-2	.	TRBJ2-7	.	CASSPSWGALRYEQYF	TGTGCCAGCAGCCCCTCTTGGGGAGCGTTGAGGTACGAGCAGTACTTC
TRBV7-8	.	TRBJ1-5	.	CASSLAYQLQHF	TGTGCCAGCAGCTTAGCCTATCAGCTCCAGCATTTT
TRBV5-4	once	TRBJ2-7	.	CASSFGKGEGTYEQYF	TGTGCCAGCAGCTTTGGCAAGGGTGAGGGAACCTACGAGCAGTACTTC
TRBV29-1	.	TRBJ1-2	.	CSTEKRRTNYGYTF	TGCAGCACAGAGAAGAGGAGGACTAACTATGGCTACACCTTC
TRBV11-2	.	TRBJ1-1	.	CASTPWDIPEAFF	TGTGCCAGCACCCCTTGGGACATTCCTGAAGCTTTCTTT
TRBV7-8	.	TRBJ1-3	.	CASSLEVGGISGNTIYF	TGTGCCAGCAGCTTAGAGGTGGGGGGGATCTCTGGAAACACCATATATTTT
TRBV19	.	TRBJ2-1	.	CASSIAGSDNEQFF	TGTGCCAGTAGTATCGCTGGGTCGGACAATGAGCAGTTCTTC
TRBV4-3	.	TRBJ2-7	.	CASSQDRAGAEQYF	TGCGCCAGCAGCCAAGATCGGGCAGGGGCCGAGCAGTACTTC
TRBV13	.	TRBJ2-3	.	CASSLTRADTQYF	TGTGCCAGCAGCTTAACCAGAGCGGATACGCAGTATTTT
TRBV15	.	TRBJ1-2	TRBD1	CATSFKTGRRGGYTF	TGTGCCACCAGCTTTAAGACAGGGAGGCGAGGTGGCTACACCTTC
TRBV2	.	TRBJ1-3	.	CASSEAGVGGNTIYF	TGTGCCAGCAGTGAAGCGGGGGTAGGGGGAAACACCATATATTTT
TRBV5-1	once	TRBJ1-1	.	CASSFENTEAFF	TGCGCCAGCAGCTTTGAGAACACTGAAGCTTTCTTT